Listed here are 21 T cell receptor beta chains from one sample, sequenced in a study of shared clonotypes between healthy human individuals. Repertoires were generated with immunoSEQ multiplex PCR, while TCRdb's copy carries only in-frame clones and drops some. The sample carries some 2.4 million clones, 93% recorded once. Sequencing input: naive CD4+ T cells from PBMCs. Subset described: CD45RA+ positively selected. These TCRs come from a man younger than 30 in good health. Some clones in this sample may be carry-over from other donors' samples.

The genes are TRBV6-1 and TRBJ2-2, with 7 bases identical to TRBD2. Trimming took 3 bases from V and 3 from J; bases not matched to a gene: 7. Per the germline V gene, CDR1 is MNHNS and CDR2 is SASEGT. The CDR3 has 16 amino acids. The CDR3 nucleotides read TGTGCCAGCAGTGAGAGGGCTCGGGGGGACACCGGGGAGCTGTTTTTT. Translating gives CASSERARGDTGELFF.

Here the CDR3 DNA reads TGTGCCAGTAGTACGGACAGGGTTTCTCGCACAGATACGCAGTATTTT. Translating it yields CASSTDRVSRTDTQYF. The rearrangement uses TRBV19 and TRBJ2-3; TRBD1 aligns across 8 bases. The V gene end was trimmed by 4 bases and the J gene end by 1 base; junction bases not matched to a gene: 7. Germline V gene sequence: CDR1 LNHDA, CDR2 SQIVND (reference sequence). The CDR3 runs 16 residues.

This clone was observed a few times. The chain combines TRBV15 with TRBJ1-5; 8 nucleotides align to TRBD1. The CDR3 contains 15 residues. Looked up from germline, CDR1 is LNHNV and CDR2 is YYDKDF (reference sequence). J was trimmed by 3 bases and V by 2 bases; bases with no gene match: 3. CDR3 in DNA: TGTGCCACCAGCAGACAGGACAGGGTCAATCAGCCCCAGCATTTT. Translation: CATSRQDRVNQPQHF.

V gene TRBV9 combines with J gene TRBJ2-2; 12 bases line up with TRBD2. Trimming cost V 4 bases and J 5 bases; bases outside gene matches: 12. Per the germline V gene, CDR1 is SGDLS and CDR2 is YYNGEE. The CDR3 totals 18 residues. Here the CDR3 DNA reads TGTGCCAGCAGCCCCACCGCTAGCGGGAGGGCCGAAACCGGGGAGCTGTTTTTT. Its translation is CASSPTASGRAETGELFF.

This chain uses TRBV2 with TRBJ1-4; unclear D gene. This CDR3 contains 14 residues. Trimming took off 7 bases at V and 5 bases at J, with 14 bases between the two ends. Germline values: CDR1 SNHLY, CDR2 FYNNEI. CDR3 DNA sequence: TGTGCCAGCAAGCGGCAGGCCTCAAATGAAAAACTGTTTTTT. This sequence encodes CASKRQASNEKLFF.

V usage is TRBV18 and J usage is TRBJ2-3; 12 bases fit TRBD2. The CDR3 spans 16 residues. Germline V lookup: CDR1 KGHSH, CDR2 LQKENI. The J segment lost 3 bases and the V segment lost 5 bases, leaving 6 bases of the junction unmatched. The CDR3, as DNA: TGTGCCAGCTCATCGTCGACTAGCGGGAGTACAGATACGCAGTATTTT. This encodes CASSSSTSGSTDTQYF.

In the case of this clone: Other DNA sequences of this sample code for an identical CDR3. The rearrangement links TRBV5-1 to TRBJ2-2; D unresolved. With 0 bases removed from V and 0 bases from J, the gap between germline ends came to 6 bases. From germline, CDR1 is SGHRS and CDR2 YFSETQ. The CDR3 is 15 residues long. CDR3 nucleotide sequence: TGCGCCAGCAGCTTGGCGGCAGCGAACACCGGGGAGCTGTTTTTT. It specifies CASSLAAANTGELFF.

The chain links TRBV7-9 to TRBJ2-5; D is ambiguous. The CDR3 is made up of 11 amino acids. Germline values: CDR1 SEHNR, CDR2 FQNEAQ (reference sequence). V lost 1 base and J lost 7, with 4 bases in between. CDR3 protein: CASSLEGTQYF. CDR3 in DNA: TGTGCCAGCAGCTTAGAGGGGACCCAGTACTTC. Full variable domain (outside the CDR3, taken from reference TRBV7-9 and TRBJ2-5): DTGVSQNPRHKITKRGQNVTFRCDPISEHNRLYWYRQTLGQGPEFLTYFQNEAQLEKSRLLSDRFSAERPKGSFSTLEIQRTEQGDSAMYLCASSLEGTQYFGPGTRLLVL.

The chain combines TRBV9 with TRBJ1-2; possible D gene TRBD1, 6 bases. Trimming took 4 bases from V and 6 from J, leaving 13 bases between them. From germline, CDR1 is SGDLS and CDR2 YYNGEE. This CDR3 is 13 amino acids long. CDR3 amino acids: CASSTRGGDGYTF. CDR3 nucleotide sequence: TGTGCCAGCAGCACCAGAGGGGGGGATGGCTACACCTTC.

The chain carries TRBV13 and TRBJ2-7; tentatively, D is TRBD1 (6 bases). There are 18 residues in the CDR3. The V gene lost 5 bases and the J gene lost 0 bases, with 23 bases spanning the gap. CDR1 PRHDT and CDR2 FYEKMQ come from the germline V gene (reference sequence). CDR3 region: CASSPNYWDTMSSYEQYF. CDR3 nucleotide sequence: TGTGCCAGCAGCCCCAATTACTGGGACACCATGAGCTCCTACGAGCAGTACTTC. Filled out from reference TRBV13 and TRBJ2-7, the complete variable domain reads AAGVIQSPRHLIKEKRETATLKCYPIPRHDTVYWYQQGPGQDPQFLISFYEKMQSDKGSIPDRFSAQQFSDYHSELNMSSLELGDSALYFCASSPNYWDTMSSYEQYFGPGTRLTVT.

The CDR3 coding sequence is TGTGCCAGCAGCTCAGGGGGCCAAAGGTCGGGGGCCAACGTCCTGACTTTC. Residues: CASSSGGQRSGANVLTF. The rearrangement links TRBV5-4 to TRBJ2-6; 8 positions match TRBD1. The germline V gene encodes CDR1 SGHNT and CDR2 YYREEE (reference sequence). V was clipped by 3 bases and J by 4 bases; unmatched bases: 9. The CDR3 has 17 amino acids.

The chain employs TRBV5-4 and TRBJ2-4, with 9 bases matching TRBD2. In germline, CDR1 is SGHNT, CDR2 YYREEE (reference sequence). The CDR3 sequence is 17 residues long. Losses at the gene ends were 4 bases for V and 2 bases for J; bases not matched to a gene: 10. CDR3 residues: CASSPEGSGSPKNIQYF. As DNA, the CDR3 is TGTGCCAGCAGCCCGGAGGGTAGCGGGAGTCCCAAAAACATTCAGTACTTC.

The gene calls are TRBV15 and TRBJ1-1; D perhaps matches TRBD1 (5 bases). The V end was cut by 0 bases, the J end by 4 bases, with 15 bases between. The germline V gene encodes CDR1 LNHNV and CDR2 YYDKDF (reference sequence). This CDR3 comprises 16 residues. CDR3 amino acids: CATSRDRPGWGTEAFF. The CDR3 DNA reads TGTGCCACCAGCAGAGATAGGCCAGGGTGGGGCACTGAAGCTTTCTTT.

The chain uses TRBV29-1 and TRBJ2-3, with TRBD2 matching 7 bases. J gave up 0 bases and V 7 bases, and 7 bases lay outside the gene matches. This CDR3 contains 14 residues. Germline V gene lookup returns CDR1 SQVTM and CDR2 ANQGSEA. The CDR3 nucleotides read TGCAGCGGGGGGTGGGACTACAGCACAGATACGCAGTATTTT. This translates into CSGGWDYSTDTQYF.

As DNA, the CDR3 is TGTGCCAGTAGCCTAGCGGGAGGGGTCTACAATGAGCAGTTCTTC. It translates to CASSLAGGVYNEQFF. The genes are TRBV19 and TRBJ2-1; 12 nucleotides align to TRBD2. The CDR3 consists of 15 residues. J was trimmed by 3 bases and V by 6 bases; bases with no gene match: 3. Germline CDR1 and CDR2: LNHDA and SQIVND (reference sequence).

The chain joins TRBV27 to TRBJ2-6; tentative D call: TRBD1 (6 bases). The CDR3 loop spans 20 amino acids. V was clipped by 3 bases and J by 0 bases, with 21 bases between them. Germline V gene lookup returns CDR1 MNHEY and CDR2 SMNVEV (reference sequence). DNA of the CDR3: TGTGCCAGCAGTTTTTCAGGACCGGGACAAGCTAACTCTGGGGCCAACGTCCTGACTTTC. Residues: CASSFSGPGQANSGANVLTF.

J is TRBJ2-3 and V is TRBV6-5, with D unclear. The germline gives CDR1 MNHEY, CDR2 SVGAGI. CDR3 length: 14 residues. Trimming cost V 8 bases and J 0 bases, with 12 bases left between them. The CDR3 is CASRISASTDTQYF. The CDR3 bases are TGTGCCAGCCGGATCTCCGCTAGCACAGATACGCAGTATTTT.

The gene calls are TRBV5-1 and TRBJ2-1; 11 bases are shared with TRBD2. Germline V CDR1 and CDR2: SGHRS, YFSETQ. This CDR3 contains 16 residues. The V gene end was trimmed by 4 bases and the J gene end by 7 bases; junction bases not matched to a gene: 10. The CDR3 region is CASSQGLAAIGNEQFF. CDR3 DNA: TGCGCCAGCAGCCAGGGACTAGCGGCTATAGGAAATGAGCAGTTCTTC.

The V gene is TRBV19, the J gene TRBJ1-2; TRBD1 aligns across 7 bases. The CDR3 is 13 amino acids. Germline loops: CDR1 LNHDA, CDR2 SQIVND (reference sequence). V lost 4 bases, J lost 4 bases, and 3 bases stayed unmatched. CDR3 sequence reads: CASSTRDSYGYTF. The CDR3 DNA reads TGTGCCAGTAGTACGCGGGACAGCTATGGCTACACCTTC.

This clone turned up a few times. The rearrangement uses TRBV4-1 and TRBJ1-1; 9 bases map to TRBD1. The CDR3 is made up of 13 amino acids. CDR1 and CDR2 (germline): MGHRA, YSYEKL. V lost 5 bases and J lost 5; bases outside the gene matches: 3. The CDR3, as DNA: TGCGCCAGCAGCGGAGACAGGGGGACTGAAGCTTTCTTT. This translates into CASSGDRGTEAFF.

The chain carries TRBV11-2 and TRBJ1-2, with unresolved D. Trimming cost V 3 bases and J 7 bases, with 15 bases left between them. CDR3 length: 14 residues. The germline CDR1 and CDR2 sequences are SGHAT and FQNNGV. The CDR3 loop is CASSFLEALFGYTF. The CDR3 coding sequence is TGTGCCAGCAGCTTTCTCGAAGCTCTCTTTGGCTACACCTTC. Drawing the rest from reference TRBV11-2 and TRBJ1-2, the complete variable domain is EAGVAQSPRYKIIEKRQSVAFWCNPISGHATLYWYQQILGQGPKLLIQFQNNGVVDDSQLPKDRFSAERLKGVDSTLKIQPAKLEDSAVYLCASSFLEALFGYTFGSGTRLTVV.